Listed here are 17 T cell receptor beta chains from one sample, sequenced in a study of blood T cell repertoires in COVID-19 (TCRdb year 2020). Library creation used the immunoSEQ multiplex PCR assay. TCRdb stores this immuneACCESS table with in-frame sequences only. Part of the clones is absent; in the studies checked, under half of the shortfall reflects unresolved V genes, and no reason is known for the rest. Across this sample there are roughly 300,000 clones, with 85% to 90% seen only once. Clones ranked in the top ten supply 1.5% to 2% of the sample. The sequenced sample consisted of peripheral blood. The receptors here all came from a woman aged 25 to 39 with COVID-19, enrolled during active disease.

This clone was seen once. The rearrangement links TRBV18 to TRBJ2-1; TRBD1 matches at 7 bases. Germline assignment: CDR1 KGHSH and CDR2 LQKENI. The length of the CDR3 is 15 residues. With 4 bases clipped from V and 7 bases from J, the junction kept 10 bases outside the gene matches. Written as DNA, the CDR3 is TGTGCCAGCTCACACAGGGGACAGCGATCGAATGAGCAGTTCTTC. Amino acid sequence: CASSHRGQRSNEQFF.

The gene calls are TRBV6-6 and TRBJ1-1; 9 bases match TRBD1. Germline trimming cut 6 bases from V and 5 bases from J; bases unmatched to any gene: 16. The CDR3 totals 17 residues. Germline CDR1 reads MNHNY; CDR2 reads SVGAGI (reference sequence). CDR3 nucleotides: TGTGCCAGCAGCCGAATCTCACGGACAGGGGCACAAACTGAAGCTTTCTTT. Translated, it gives CASSRISRTGAQTEAFF.

This sequence joins TRBV7-7 and TRBJ2-3, with 8 bases identical to TRBD1. The V gene end was trimmed by 5 bases and the J gene end by 2 bases; junction bases not matched to a gene: 15. Looked up from germline, CDR1 is SSHAT and CDR2 is FNYEAQ (reference sequence). The CDR3 spans 18 residues. The CDR3 region is CASSRTVRTGTVTDTQYF. CDR3 sequence (DNA): TGTGCCAGCAGCCGGACGGTCCGGACAGGGACGGTCACAGATACGCAGTATTTT.

The rearrangement uses TRBV6-5 and TRBJ1-1; no reliable D call. Germline CDR1 reads MNHEY; CDR2 reads SVGAGI. Trimming cost V 6 bases and J 3 bases, with 11 bases left between them. This CDR3 spans 13 amino acids. CDR3 loop: CASSRVVDTEAFF. The CDR3 DNA sequence: TGTGCCAGCAGCCGGGTAGTAGACACTGAAGCTTTCTTT.

The gene calls are TRBV30 and TRBJ1-1, with D possibly being TRBD1 (5 bases). V lost 3 bases to trimming and J lost 6 bases, with 14 bases between them. Germline V gene sequence: CDR1 GTSNPN, CDR2 SVGIG (reference sequence). The CDR3 sequence is 13 residues long. The CDR3 is CAWRFRAMAEAFF. Written as DNA, the CDR3 is TGTGCCTGGAGGTTCAGGGCGATGGCTGAAGCTTTCTTT.

V and J are TRBV6-5 and TRBJ1-1; TRBD1 aligns across 7 bases. The CDR3 spans 13 residues. V lost 6 bases to trimming and J lost 1 base; unmatched junction nucleotides: 2. Germline V lookup: CDR1 MNHEY, CDR2 SVGAGI. CDR3 amino acids: CASRTGANTEAFF. CDR3 in DNA: TGTGCCAGCAGAACAGGGGCGAACACTGAAGCTTTCTTT.

The gene calls are TRBV5-6 and TRBJ2-3; TRBD2 matches at 9 bases. This CDR3 is built from 16 residues. Germline trimming cut 4 bases from V and 2 bases from J; bases unmatched to any gene: 8. CDR1 is SGHDT and CDR2 is YYEEEE in the germline V gene. CDR3 loop: CASSHLAGPLTDTQYF. Here the CDR3 DNA reads TGTGCCAGCAGCCACCTAGCGGGGCCTCTCACAGATACGCAGTATTTT.

V and J are TRBV6-5 and TRBJ2-1; D gene uncertain. The CDR3 has 15 residues. V shed 6 bases and J shed 1 base, with 13 bases lying between them. Germline V lookup: CDR1 MNHEY, CDR2 SVGAGI. The CDR3 DNA reads TGTGCCAGCAGCTCCTCTTTGCGGTCCTACAATGAGCAGTTCTTC. Translation gives CASSSSLRSYNEQFF.

The chain employs TRBV30 and TRBJ1-5; D gene uncertain. V was pared by 0 bases and J by 5 bases, with 8 bases between. There are 13 residues in the CDR3. CDR1 and CDR2 from the germline V gene are GTSNPN and SVGIG (reference sequence). CDR3 residues: CAWSVGAYQPQHF. The CDR3 DNA reads TGTGCCTGGAGTGTAGGAGCGTATCAGCCCCAGCATTTT.

The CDR3 region has the DNA TGTGCCAGTAGTATAGACAGGGGCAATCAGCCCCAGCATTTT. Translated: CASSIDRGNQPQHF. This chain joins TRBV19 and TRBJ1-5; a possible D gene is TRBD1 (5 bases). Per germline, CDR1 LNHDA and CDR2 SQIVND (reference sequence). Trimming took 0 bases from V and 2 from J, leaving 5 bases between them. The CDR3 loop spans 14 amino acids.

J is TRBJ1-2 and V is TRBV6-2 or TRBV6-3; D is possibly TRBD1 (6 bases). CDR1 and CDR2 (germline): MNHEY, SVGEGT. The ends were cut back, 4 bases at V and 2 bases at J, with 14 bases in the middle. This CDR3 comprises 15 residues. CDR3 residues: CASSFDRIKNYGYTF. The CDR3 DNA follows: TGTGCCAGCAGTTTCGACAGGATCAAAAACTATGGCTACACCTTC.

V usage is TRBV5-5 and J usage is TRBJ1-4; tentative D call: TRBD1 (6 bases). Germline assignment: CDR1 SGHKS and CDR2 YYEKEE (reference sequence). The CDR3 is 15 residues long. Trimming left V 6 bases short and J 4 bases short, with 16 bases between. The CDR3 DNA is TGTGCCAGCAACCAGGGGTTGACAGTTAATGAAAAACTGTTTTTT. Translation gives CASNQGLTVNEKLFF.

The chain carries TRBV4-1 and TRBJ2-7; D might be TRBD2 (5 bases). The length of the CDR3 is 15 residues. V shed 1 base and J shed 6 bases, with 16 bases lying between them. The germline CDR1 and CDR2 sequences are MGHRA and YSYEKL. The CDR3 here is CASSQVYGKGGEQYF. The DNA of the CDR3 is TGCGCCAGCAGCCAAGTGTACGGGAAAGGCGGCGAGCAGTACTTC.

The rearrangement joins TRBV6-5 to TRBJ1-1, with 10 positions matching TRBD1. The CDR3 extends over 14 amino acids. Germline V gene sequence: CDR1 MNHEY, CDR2 SVGAGI. J gave up 3 bases and V 6 bases, and 4 bases lay outside the gene matches. In nucleotides, the CDR3 is TGTGCCAGCAGGGGGACAGGGGAATACACTGAAGCTTTCTTT. Amino acid sequence: CASRGTGEYTEAFF.

This rearrangement joins TRBV6-5 to TRBJ2-7; TRBD2 matches 7 bases. Germline trimming cut 6 bases from V and 2 bases from J; bases unmatched to any gene: 4. Germline assignment: CDR1 MNHEY and CDR2 SVGAGI. The CDR3 extends over 13 amino acids. The CDR3 region has the DNA TGTGCCAGCAGCCTAGCGGCTACCTACGAGCAGTACTTC. It specifies CASSLAATYEQYF.

This chain joins TRBV19 and TRBJ1-2; D possibly corresponds to TRBD1 (5 bases). Deletions cut 6 bases from V and 4 bases from J, with 15 bases between. The CDR3 has 14 amino acids. Germline V gives CDR1 LNHDA, CDR2 SQIVND (reference sequence). The CDR3: CASSGPDGGYGYTF. CDR3 DNA sequence: TGTGCCAGTAGCGGCCCCGACGGGGGCTATGGCTACACCTTC.

V is TRBV7-9 and J is TRBJ2-3; tentatively, D is TRBD1 (5 bases). CDR3 size: 16 residues. CDR1 and CDR2 from the germline V gene are SEHNR and FQNEAQ (reference sequence). Trimming took 10 bases from V and 2 from J, leaving 22 bases between them. The CDR3 DNA sequence: TGTGCCATTCCTCTCCCTTTGGGGCCTTCCACAGATACGCAGTATTTT. This codes for CAIPLPLGPSTDTQYF. Full variable domain (remainder filled in from reference TRBV7-9 and TRBJ2-3): DTGVSQNPRHKITKRGQNVTFRCDPISEHNRLYWYRQTLGQGPEFLTYFQNEAQLEKSRLLSDRFSAERPKGSFSTLEIQRTEQGDSAMYLCAIPLPLGPSTDTQYFGPGTRLTVL.